This T cell receptor (beta chain) emerged from a study of T cell repertoires in cytomegalovirus infection. Study at large: Based on public TCR beta signatures, there were indications of CMV infection and of a matching HLA type.

There are a few counts of this clonotype. What it recognizes is unknown. TCRdb re-derived calls from the reads in MiXCR, one entry per CDR3 protein. The table has roughly 920,000 distinct CDR3 sequences, roughly 31% seen once. Study-wide results and caveats: HLA-C-restricted TCR beta clonotypes specific for CMV led the ex vivo response. The study identified carriers of CMV plus the relevant HLA from cumulative public TCR beta family frequency.

CDR1 is SEHNR and CDR2 is FQNEAQ in the germline V gene (reference sequence). The CDR3 extends over 11 amino acids. V was clipped by 1 base and J by 14 bases, with 11 bases between them. The receptor comes from a human donor in good health (CMV status not recorded). Some clones in this sample may be carry-over from other donors' samples. This specimen consisted of cultured CD8+ T cells from PBMCs, obtained from culture after CMV antigen stimulation. The gene calls are TRBV7-9 and TRBJ1-1, with D perhaps matching TRBD1 (6 bases). As DNA, the CDR3 is TGTGCCAGCAGCTTAGACAGGGAACCCTTCTTT. Its translation: CASSLDREPFF. Variable domain in full (rest from reference TRBV7-9 and TRBJ1-1): DTGVSQNPRHKITKRGQNVTFRCDPISEHNRLYWYRQTLGQGPEFLTYFQNEAQLEKSRLLSDRFSAERPKGSFSTLEIQRTEQGDSAMYLCASSLDREPFFGQGTRLTVV.